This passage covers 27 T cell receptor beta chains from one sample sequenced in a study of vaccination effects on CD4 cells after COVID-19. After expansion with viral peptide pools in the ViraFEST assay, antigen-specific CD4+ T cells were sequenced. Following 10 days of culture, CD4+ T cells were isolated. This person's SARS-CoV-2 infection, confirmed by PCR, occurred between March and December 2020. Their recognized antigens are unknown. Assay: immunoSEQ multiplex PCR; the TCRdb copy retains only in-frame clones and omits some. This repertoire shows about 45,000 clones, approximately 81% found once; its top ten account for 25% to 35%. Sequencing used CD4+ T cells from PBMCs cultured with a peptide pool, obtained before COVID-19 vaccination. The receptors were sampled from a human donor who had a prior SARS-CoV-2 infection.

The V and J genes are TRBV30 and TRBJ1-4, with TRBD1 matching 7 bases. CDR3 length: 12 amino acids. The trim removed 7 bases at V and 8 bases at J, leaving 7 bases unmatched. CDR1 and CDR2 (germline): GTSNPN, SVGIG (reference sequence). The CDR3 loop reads CAFDRVGEKLFF. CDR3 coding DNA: TGTGCCTTTGACAGGGTCGGGGAAAAACTGTTTTTT.

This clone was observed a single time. The CDR3 region is CASSQRVSTEAFF. The CDR3 region has the DNA TGTGCCAGCAGCCAACGAGTTTCCACTGAAGCTTTCTTT. The V and J genes are TRBV14 and TRBJ1-1; D call uncertain. The CDR3 is made up of 13 amino acids. Trimming stripped 2 bases from V and 4 bases from J, with 8 bases between. The germline V gene has CDR1 SGHDN and CDR2 FVKESK.

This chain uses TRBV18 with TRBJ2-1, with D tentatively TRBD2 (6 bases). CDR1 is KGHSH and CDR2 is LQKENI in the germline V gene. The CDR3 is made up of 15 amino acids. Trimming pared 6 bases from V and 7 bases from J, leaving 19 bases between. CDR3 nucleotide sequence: TGTGCCAGCTCTGGTTCGATAGCGGAACTTAATGAGCAGTTCTTC. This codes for CASSGSIAELNEQFF.

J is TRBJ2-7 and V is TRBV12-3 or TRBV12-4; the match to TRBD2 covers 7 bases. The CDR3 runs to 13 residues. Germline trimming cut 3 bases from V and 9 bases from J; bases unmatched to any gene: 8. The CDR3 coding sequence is TGTGCCAGCAGTTTCGTCTGGGAGGGGAGGCAGTACTTC. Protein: CASSFVWEGRQYF.

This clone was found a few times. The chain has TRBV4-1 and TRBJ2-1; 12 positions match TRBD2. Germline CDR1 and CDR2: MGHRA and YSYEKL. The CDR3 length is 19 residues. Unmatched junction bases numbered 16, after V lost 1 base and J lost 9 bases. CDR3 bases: TGCGCCAGCAGCCAAGGACTAGCGGGGGTCCGCGGGAGAGTAGGTGAGCAGTTCTTC. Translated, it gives CASSQGLAGVRGRVGEQFF.

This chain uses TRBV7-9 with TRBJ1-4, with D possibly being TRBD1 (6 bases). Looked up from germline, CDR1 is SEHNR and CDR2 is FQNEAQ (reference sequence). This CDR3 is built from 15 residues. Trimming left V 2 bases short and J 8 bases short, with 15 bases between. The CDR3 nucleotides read TGTGCCAGCAGCTTAAATACAGGGTCCCGGGAAAAACTGTTTTTT. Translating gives CASSLNTGSREKLFF.

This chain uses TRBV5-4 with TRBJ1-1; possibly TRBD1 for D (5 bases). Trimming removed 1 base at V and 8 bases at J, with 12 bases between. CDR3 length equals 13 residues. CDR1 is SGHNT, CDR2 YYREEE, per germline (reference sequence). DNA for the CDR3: TGTGCCAGCAGCTTGATAGGGGTAAGGGAAGCTTTCTTT. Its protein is CASSLIGVREAFF.

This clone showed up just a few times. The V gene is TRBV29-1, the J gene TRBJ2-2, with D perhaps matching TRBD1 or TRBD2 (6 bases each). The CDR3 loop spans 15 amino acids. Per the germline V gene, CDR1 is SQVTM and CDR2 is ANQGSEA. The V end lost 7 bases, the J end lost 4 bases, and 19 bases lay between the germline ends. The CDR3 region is CSGGDNRRGTGELFF. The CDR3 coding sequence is TGCAGCGGGGGGGACAACAGAAGGGGCACCGGGGAGCTGTTTTTT.

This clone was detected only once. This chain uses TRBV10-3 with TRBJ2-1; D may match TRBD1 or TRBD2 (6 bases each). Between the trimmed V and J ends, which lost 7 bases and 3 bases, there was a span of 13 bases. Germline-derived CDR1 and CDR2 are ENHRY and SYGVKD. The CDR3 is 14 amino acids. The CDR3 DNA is TGTGCCATCACCCGGGGGCTACACTACAATGAGCAGTTCTTC. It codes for CAITRGLHYNEQFF.

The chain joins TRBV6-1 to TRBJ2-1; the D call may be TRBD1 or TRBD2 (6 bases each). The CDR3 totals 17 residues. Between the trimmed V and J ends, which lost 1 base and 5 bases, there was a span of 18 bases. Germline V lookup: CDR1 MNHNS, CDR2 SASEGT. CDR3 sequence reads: CASSEDLGGGYNNEQFF. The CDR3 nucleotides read TGTGCCAGCAGTGAAGATCTAGGAGGGGGATATAACAATGAGCAGTTCTTC.

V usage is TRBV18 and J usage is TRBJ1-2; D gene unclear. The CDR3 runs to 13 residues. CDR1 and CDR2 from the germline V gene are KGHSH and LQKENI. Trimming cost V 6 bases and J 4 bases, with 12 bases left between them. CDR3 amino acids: CASSPGISYGYTF. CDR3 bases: TGTGCCAGCTCGCCCGGGATTAGCTATGGCTACACCTTC.

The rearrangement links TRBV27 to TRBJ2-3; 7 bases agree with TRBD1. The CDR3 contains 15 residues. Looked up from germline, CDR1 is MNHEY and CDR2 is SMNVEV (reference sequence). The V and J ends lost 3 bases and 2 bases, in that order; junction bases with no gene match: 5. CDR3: CASSFRGQYTDTQYF. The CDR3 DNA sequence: TGTGCCAGCAGTTTTCGGGGACAGTACACAGATACGCAGTATTTT.

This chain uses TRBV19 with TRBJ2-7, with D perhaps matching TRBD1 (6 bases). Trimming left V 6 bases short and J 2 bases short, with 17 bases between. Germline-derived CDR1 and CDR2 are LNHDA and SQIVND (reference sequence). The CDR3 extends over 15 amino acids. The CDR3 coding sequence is TGTGCCAGTAGAACTACAGGGATGGGAGCCTACGAGCAGTACTTC. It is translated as CASRTTGMGAYEQYF.

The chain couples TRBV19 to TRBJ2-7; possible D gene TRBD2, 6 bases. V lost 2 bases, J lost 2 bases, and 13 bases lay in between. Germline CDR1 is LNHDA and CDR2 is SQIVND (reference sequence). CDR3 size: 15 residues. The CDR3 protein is CASSITAGLTYEQYF. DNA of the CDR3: TGTGCCAGTAGTATAACGGCGGGATTAACCTACGAGCAGTACTTC. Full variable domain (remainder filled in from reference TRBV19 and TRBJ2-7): DGGITQSPKYLFRKEGQNVTLSCEQNLNHDAMYWYRQDPGQGLRLIYYSQIVNDFQKGDIAEGYSVSREKKESFPLTVTSAQKNPTAFYLCASSITAGLTYEQYFGPGTRLTVT.

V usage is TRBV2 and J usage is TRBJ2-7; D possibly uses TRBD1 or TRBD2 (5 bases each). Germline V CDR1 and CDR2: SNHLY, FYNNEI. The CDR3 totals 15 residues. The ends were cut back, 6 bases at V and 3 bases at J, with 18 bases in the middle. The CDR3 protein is CASRTGPGLFYEQYF. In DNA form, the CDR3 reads TGTGCCAGCAGGACGGGGCCAGGGTTATTCTACGAGCAGTACTTC.

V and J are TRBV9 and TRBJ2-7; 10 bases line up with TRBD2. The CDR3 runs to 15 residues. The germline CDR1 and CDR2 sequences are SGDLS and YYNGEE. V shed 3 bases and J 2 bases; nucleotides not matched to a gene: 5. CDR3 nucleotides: TGTGCCAGCAGCGCTGGGACTAGCGAGACCTACGAGCAGTACTTC. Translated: CASSAGTSETYEQYF.

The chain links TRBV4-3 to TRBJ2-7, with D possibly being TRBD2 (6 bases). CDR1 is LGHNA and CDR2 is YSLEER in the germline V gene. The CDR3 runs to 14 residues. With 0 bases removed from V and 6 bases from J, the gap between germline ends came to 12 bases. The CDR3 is CASSQEGRGAEQYF. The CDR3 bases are TGCGCCAGCAGCCAAGAAGGCCGCGGGGCCGAGCAGTACTTC.

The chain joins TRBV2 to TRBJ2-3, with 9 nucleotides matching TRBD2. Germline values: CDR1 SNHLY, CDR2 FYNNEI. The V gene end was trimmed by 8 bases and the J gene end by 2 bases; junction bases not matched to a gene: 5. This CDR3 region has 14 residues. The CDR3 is CASRGLAFTDTQYF. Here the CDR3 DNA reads TGTGCCAGCCGGGGACTAGCTTTCACAGATACGCAGTATTTT.

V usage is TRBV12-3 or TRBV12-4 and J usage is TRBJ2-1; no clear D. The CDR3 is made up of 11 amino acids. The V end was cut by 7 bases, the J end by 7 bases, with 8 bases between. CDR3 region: CASTIMNEQFF. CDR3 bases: TGTGCCAGCACCATCATGAATGAGCAGTTCTTC.

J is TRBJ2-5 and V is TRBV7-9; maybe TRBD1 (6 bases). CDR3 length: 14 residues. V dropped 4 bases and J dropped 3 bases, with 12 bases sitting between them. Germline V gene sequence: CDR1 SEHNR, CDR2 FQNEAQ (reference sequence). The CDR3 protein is CASSYTGSKETQYF. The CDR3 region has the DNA TGTGCCAGCAGCTACACAGGGTCCAAAGAGACCCAGTACTTC.

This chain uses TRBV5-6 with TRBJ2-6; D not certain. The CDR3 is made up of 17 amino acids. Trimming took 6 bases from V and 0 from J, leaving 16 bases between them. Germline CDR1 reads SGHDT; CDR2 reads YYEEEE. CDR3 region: CASTTDNRYSGANVLTF. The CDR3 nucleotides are TGTGCCAGCACCACGGATAACCGATACTCTGGGGCCAACGTCCTGACTTTC.

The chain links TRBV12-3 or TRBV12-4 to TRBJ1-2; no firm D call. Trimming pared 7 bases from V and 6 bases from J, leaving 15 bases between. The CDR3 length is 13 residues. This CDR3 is CASNAGPENGYTF. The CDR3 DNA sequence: TGTGCCAGCAACGCAGGCCCGGAGAATGGCTACACCTTC.

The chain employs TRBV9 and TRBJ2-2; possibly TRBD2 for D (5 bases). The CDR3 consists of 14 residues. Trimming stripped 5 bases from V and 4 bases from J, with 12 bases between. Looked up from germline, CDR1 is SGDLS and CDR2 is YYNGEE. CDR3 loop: CASSVTRRTGELFF. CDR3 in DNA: TGTGCCAGCAGTGTAACTAGGCGCACCGGGGAGCTGTTTTTT.

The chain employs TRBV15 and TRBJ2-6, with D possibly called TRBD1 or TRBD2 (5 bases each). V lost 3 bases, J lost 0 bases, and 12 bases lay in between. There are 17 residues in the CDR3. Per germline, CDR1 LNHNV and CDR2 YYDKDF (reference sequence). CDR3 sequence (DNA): TGTGCCACCAGCAGGGGGACCGGCGGCTCTGGGGCCAACGTCCTGACTTTC. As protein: CATSRGTGGSGANVLTF.

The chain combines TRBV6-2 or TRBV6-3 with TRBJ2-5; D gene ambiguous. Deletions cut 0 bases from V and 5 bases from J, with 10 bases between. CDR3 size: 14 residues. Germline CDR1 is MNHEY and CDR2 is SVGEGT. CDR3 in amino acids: CASSYSSLTETQYF. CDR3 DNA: TGTGCCAGCAGTTACTCTTCCTTGACGGAGACCCAGTACTTC.

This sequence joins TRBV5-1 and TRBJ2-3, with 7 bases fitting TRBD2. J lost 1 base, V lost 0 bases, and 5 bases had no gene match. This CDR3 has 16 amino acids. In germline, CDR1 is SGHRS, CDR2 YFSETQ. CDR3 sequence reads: CASSLALAGGTDTQYF. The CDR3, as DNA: TGCGCCAGCAGCTTGGCACTGGCGGGGGGCACAGATACGCAGTATTTT.

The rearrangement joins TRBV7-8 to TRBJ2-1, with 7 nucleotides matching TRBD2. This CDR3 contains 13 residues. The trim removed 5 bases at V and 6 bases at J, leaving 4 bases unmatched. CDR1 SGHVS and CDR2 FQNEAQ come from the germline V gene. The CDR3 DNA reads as TGTGCCAGCAGCGCTTCGGGGGGCAATGAGCAGTTCTTC. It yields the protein CASSASGGNEQFF.